The entry below gives a single T cell receptor (beta chain) sequence along with its context. Its matching antigen is unknown. At one end the junction does not follow the germline gene, possibly because of a read error. These data originate in a study of CD8+CD57+ T cells in acquired aplastic anemia. Regarding the study as a whole: It was found that about 31 CD8+ CDR3 sequences were shared between patients and controls.

Germline V CDR1 and CDR2: SGHAT, FQNNGV. The CDR3 loop spans 16 amino acids. Genomic DNA was employed as the template in profiling TCR beta VDJ and CDR3. TCRdb passed the reads through MiXCR, listing each CDR3 protein once. The table has 150,000 or so distinct CDR3 sequences, roughly 43% seen once. Only patients with CD8+CD57+ cell expansion on flow cytometry were chosen for sequencing. Blood came from patients not yet given any therapy. The chain joins TRBV11-2 to TRBJ2-1; no reliable D call. This TCR came from a human donor with aplastic anemia. Input material: sorted CD4+, CD8+, or CD8+CD57+ T cells (not recorded which) from PBMCs. CDR3 protein: CASSSLRGGSDNERFF. The CDR3 DNA is TGTGCCAGCAGCTCACTACGAGGCGGATCAGACAATGAGCGGTTCTTC.